The clone carrying this TCR beta chain has at least ten counts. Its matching antigen is unknown. The read halts 3 residues ahead of the CDR3 end, with the missing end drawn from the germline J gene. This entry is derived from a study of T cell clonality in common variable immunodeficiency. Germline V CDR1 and CDR2: LNHNV, YYDKDF (reference sequence). CDR3 length: 19 amino acids. J lost 3 bases, V lost 4 bases, and 12 bases had no gene match. Findings and limits, study-wide: Reportedly, TCR beta sequences from common variable immunodeficiency showed fewer deletions and N-nucleotide insertions. CVID subjects had higher TCRbeta clonality than healthy controls, most marked in about a third. Shared TCRbeta clones were fewer between CVID subjects than controls.

Each donor provided roughly 4.5 to 8.5 ml of heparinized whole blood. Libraries were prepared by immunoSEQ multiplex PCR; TCRdb keeps only in-frame clonotypes and omits some of them. The sample holds under 45,000 clones, and no clone turns up only once. The sequence derives from a person aged 18 to 69 in good health. The rearrangement uses TRBV15 and TRBJ2-3; the match to TRBD2 covers 14 bases. Input material: peripheral blood mononuclear cells. CDR3 DNA, as far as it was read: TGTGCCACCAGCACCGTTAGAGCCGGGACTAGCGGGAGTACAGATACG. It is translated as CATSTVRAGTSGSTDT. The complete CDR3 reads CATSTVRAGTSGSTDTQYF.